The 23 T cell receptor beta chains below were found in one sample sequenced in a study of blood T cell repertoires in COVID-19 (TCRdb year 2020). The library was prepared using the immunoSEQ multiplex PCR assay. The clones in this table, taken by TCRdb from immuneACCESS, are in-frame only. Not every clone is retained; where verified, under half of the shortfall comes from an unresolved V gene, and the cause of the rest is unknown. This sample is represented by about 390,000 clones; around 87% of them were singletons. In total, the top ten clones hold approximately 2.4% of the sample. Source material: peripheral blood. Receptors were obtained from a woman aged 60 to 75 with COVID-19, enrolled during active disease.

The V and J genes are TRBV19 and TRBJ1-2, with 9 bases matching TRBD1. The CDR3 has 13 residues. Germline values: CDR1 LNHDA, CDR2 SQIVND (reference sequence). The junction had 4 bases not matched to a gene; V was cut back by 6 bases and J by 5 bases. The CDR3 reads CASSEQGAYGYTF. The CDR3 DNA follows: TGTGCCAGTAGCGAACAGGGGGCTTATGGCTACACCTTC.

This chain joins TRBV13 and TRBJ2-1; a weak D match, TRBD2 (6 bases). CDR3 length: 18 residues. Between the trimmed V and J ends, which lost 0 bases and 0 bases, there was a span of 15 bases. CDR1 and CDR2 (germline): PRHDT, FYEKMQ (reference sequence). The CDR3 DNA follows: TGTGCCAGCAGCTTAGGGACTAGTAGACTCAGCTCCTACAATGAGCAGTTCTTC. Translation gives CASSLGTSRLSSYNEQFF.

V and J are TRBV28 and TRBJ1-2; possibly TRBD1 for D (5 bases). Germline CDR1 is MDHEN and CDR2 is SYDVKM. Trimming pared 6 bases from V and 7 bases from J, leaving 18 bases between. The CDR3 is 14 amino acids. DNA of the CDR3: TGTGCCAGCAGCACTGGGGCCCTCGAACCTGGCTACACCTTC. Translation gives CASSTGALEPGYTF.

The CDR3 DNA reads as TGCGCCAGCAGCTTGGCCGTCGGCTCCTACGAGCAGTACTTC. Amino acid sequence: CASSLAVGSYEQYF. V and J are TRBV5-1 and TRBJ2-7; D ambiguous. The ends were cut back, 0 bases at V and 0 bases at J, with 7 bases in the middle. Germline loops: CDR1 SGHRS, CDR2 YFSETQ. This CDR3 comprises 14 residues. The variable domain in full, with the rest retrieved from reference TRBV5-1 and TRBJ2-7, is KAGVTQTPRYLIKTRGQQVTLSCSPISGHRSVSWYQQTPGQGLQFLFEYFSETQRNKGNFPGRFSGRQFSNSRSEMNVSTLELGDSALYLCASSLAVGSYEQYFGPGTRLTVT.

This CDR3 reads CASTHRNQPQHF. DNA of the CDR3: TGTGCCAGCACCCACAGGAATCAGCCCCAGCATTTT. V gene TRBV12-3 or TRBV12-4 combines with J gene TRBJ1-5; D is perhaps TRBD1 (5 bases). Trimming stripped 7 bases from V and 4 bases from J, with 8 bases between. CDR3 length equals 12 residues.

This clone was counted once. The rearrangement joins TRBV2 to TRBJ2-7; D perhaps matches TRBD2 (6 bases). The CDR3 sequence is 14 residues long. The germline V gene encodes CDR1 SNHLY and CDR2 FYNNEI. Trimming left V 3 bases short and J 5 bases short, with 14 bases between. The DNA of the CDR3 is TGTGCCAGCAGTGAGCGGAGGGTTCGAGACGAGCAGTACTTC. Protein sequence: CASSERRVRDEQYF.

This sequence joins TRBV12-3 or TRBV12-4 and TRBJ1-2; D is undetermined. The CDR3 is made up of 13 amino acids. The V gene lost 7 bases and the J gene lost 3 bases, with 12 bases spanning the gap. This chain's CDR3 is CASTSREHYGYTF. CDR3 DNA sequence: TGTGCCAGCACCTCGAGGGAACACTATGGCTACACCTTC.

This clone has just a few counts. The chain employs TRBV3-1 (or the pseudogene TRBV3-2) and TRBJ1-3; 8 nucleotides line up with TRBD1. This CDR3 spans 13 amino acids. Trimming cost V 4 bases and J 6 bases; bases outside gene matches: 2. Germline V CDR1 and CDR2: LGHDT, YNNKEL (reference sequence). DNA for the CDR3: TGTGCCAGCAGCCTGACAGGGGTAAACACCATATATTTT. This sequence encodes CASSLTGVNTIYF.

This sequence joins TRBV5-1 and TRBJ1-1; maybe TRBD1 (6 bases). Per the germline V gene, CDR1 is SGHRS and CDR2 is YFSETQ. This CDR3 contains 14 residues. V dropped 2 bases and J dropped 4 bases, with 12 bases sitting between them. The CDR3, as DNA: TGCGCCAGCAGCTTTCGTCAGGGGTTCACTGAAGCTTTCTTT. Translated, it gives CASSFRQGFTEAFF.

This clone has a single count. In DNA, the CDR3 is TGTGCCAGCAGGGGACAGGGCACCTACGAGCAGTACTTC. Residues: CASRGQGTYEQYF. This chain joins TRBV2 and TRBJ2-7; 9 bases map to TRBD1. V gave up 6 bases and J gave up 2 bases; unmatched junction bases: 2. There are 13 residues in the CDR3. Looked up from germline, CDR1 is SNHLY and CDR2 is FYNNEI.

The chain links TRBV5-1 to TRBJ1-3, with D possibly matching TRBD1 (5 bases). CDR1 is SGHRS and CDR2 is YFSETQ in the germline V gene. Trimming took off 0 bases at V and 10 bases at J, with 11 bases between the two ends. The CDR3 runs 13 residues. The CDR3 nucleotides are TGCGCCAGCAGCTTGGATTTTAAGGGGACCATATATTTT. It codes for CASSLDFKGTIYF.

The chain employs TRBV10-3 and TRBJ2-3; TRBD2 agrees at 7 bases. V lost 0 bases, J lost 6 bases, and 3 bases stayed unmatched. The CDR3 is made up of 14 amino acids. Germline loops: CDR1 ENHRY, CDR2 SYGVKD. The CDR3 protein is CAISESGGGDTQYF. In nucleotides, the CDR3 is TGTGCCATCAGTGAGTCTGGGGGAGGGGATACGCAGTATTTT.

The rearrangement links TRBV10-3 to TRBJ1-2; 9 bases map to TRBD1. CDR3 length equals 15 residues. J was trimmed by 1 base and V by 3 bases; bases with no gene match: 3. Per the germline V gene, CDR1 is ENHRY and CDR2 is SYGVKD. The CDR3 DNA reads TGTGCCATCAGTGAAACGGACAGGGGTAACTATGGCTACACCTTC. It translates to CAISETDRGNYGYTF.

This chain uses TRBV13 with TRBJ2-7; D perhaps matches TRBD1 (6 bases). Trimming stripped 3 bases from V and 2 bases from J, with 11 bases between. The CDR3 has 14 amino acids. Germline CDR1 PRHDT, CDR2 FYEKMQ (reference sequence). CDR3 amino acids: CASSLAGATYEQYF. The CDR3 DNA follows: TGTGCCAGCAGCTTGGCAGGGGCCACCTACGAGCAGTACTTC.

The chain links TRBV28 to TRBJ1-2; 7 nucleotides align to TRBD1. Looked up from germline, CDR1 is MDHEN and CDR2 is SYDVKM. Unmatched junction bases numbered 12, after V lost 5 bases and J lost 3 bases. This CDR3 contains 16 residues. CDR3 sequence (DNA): TGTGCCAGCAGTGATGATACAGGGGCCACCTACTATGGCTACACCTTC. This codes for CASSDDTGATYYGYTF.

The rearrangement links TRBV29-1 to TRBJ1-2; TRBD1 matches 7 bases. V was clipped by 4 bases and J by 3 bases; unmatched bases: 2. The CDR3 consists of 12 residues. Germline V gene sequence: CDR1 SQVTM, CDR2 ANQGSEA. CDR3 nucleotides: TGCAGCGTTGGACAGGGCGACTATGGCTACACCTTC. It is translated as CSVGQGDYGYTF.

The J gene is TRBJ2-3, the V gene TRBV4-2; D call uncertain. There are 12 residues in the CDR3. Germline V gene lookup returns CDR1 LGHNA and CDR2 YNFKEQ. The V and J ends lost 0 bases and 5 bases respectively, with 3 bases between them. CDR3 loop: CASSQDRDTQYF. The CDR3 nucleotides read TGTGCCAGCAGCCAAGACCGAGATACGCAGTATTTT.

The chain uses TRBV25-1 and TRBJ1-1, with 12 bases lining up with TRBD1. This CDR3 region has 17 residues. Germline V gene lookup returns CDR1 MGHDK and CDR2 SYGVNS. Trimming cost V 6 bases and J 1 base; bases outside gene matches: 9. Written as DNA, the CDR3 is TGTGCCAGCAGCGACCGGGACAGGGGGCTAGGGAACACTGAAGCTTTCTTT. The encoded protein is CASSDRDRGLGNTEAFF.

CDR3 DNA: TGTGCCAGCAGCCCTGGACAGGGAGGCGAGACCCAGTACTTC. This gives the protein CASSPGQGGETQYF. The chain couples TRBV7-3 to TRBJ2-5; 8 bases fit TRBD1. The trim removed 5 bases at V and 5 bases at J, leaving 7 bases unmatched. This CDR3 is built from 14 residues. The germline V gene encodes CDR1 SGHTA and CDR2 FQGTGA.

CDR3 loop: CASMGGLGAQYF. The CDR3, as DNA: TGTGCCAGCATGGGAGGGCTGGGGGCCCAGTACTTC. The rearrangement links TRBV7-9 to TRBJ2-5; TRBD2 matches 7 bases. The V segment lost 7 bases and the J segment 9 bases; nucleotides outside the gene matches: 8. The CDR3 has 12 amino acids. Germline loops: CDR1 SEHNR, CDR2 FQNEAQ (reference sequence).

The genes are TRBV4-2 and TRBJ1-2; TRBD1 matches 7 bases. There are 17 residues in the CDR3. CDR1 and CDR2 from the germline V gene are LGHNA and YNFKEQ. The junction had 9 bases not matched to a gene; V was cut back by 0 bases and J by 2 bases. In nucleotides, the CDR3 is TGTGCCAGCAGCCAAGATCGGGACAGATTGGACAACTATGGCTACACCTTC. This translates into CASSQDRDRLDNYGYTF.

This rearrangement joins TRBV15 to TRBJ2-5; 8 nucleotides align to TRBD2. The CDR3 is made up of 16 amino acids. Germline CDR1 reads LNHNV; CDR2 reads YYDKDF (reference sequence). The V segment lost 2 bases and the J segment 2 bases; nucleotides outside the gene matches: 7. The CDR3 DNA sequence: TGTGCCACCAGCAGACGAAGCGGGGGCCCACAAGAGACCCAGTACTTC. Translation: CATSRRSGGPQETQYF.

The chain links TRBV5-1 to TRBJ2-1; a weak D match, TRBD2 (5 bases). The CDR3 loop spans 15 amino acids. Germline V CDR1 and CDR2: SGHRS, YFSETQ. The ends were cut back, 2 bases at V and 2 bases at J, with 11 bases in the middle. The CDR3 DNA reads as TGCGCCAGCAGCTTTGGAGGAGGCGCCTACAATGAGCAGTTCTTC. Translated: CASSFGGGAYNEQFF.